This T cell receptor beta chain is from a study of immune evolution from preneoplasia to lung adenocarcinoma. General study results and limits: Normal lung had highest clonality; later lesions appeared denser, more diverse.

TCRdb's copy holds only in-frame clones and misses some; the assay was immunoSEQ multiplex PCR. The sample carries about 4,900 clones, about 76% recorded once. V was clipped by 6 bases and J by 3 bases, with 11 bases between them. The V gene's germline CDR1 is SQVTM and CDR2 ANQGSEA. The CDR3 sequence is 12 residues long. To note about this clone: Its specificity is not known.

Nucleic acids came from premalignant or tumor cells enriched by macro-dissection. The clonotype originates from a person aged 60-79 years with lung adenocarcinoma. The chain is built from TRBV29-1 and TRBJ1-2; D not resolved. Sequencing used FFPE minimally invasive lung adenocarcinoma tissue. The CDR3 protein is CSVGDNDYGYTF. CDR3 in DNA: TGCAGCGTCGGGGATAACGACTATGGCTACACCTTC.